Shown below are 32 T cell receptor beta chains from a single sample sequenced in a study of blood T cell repertoires in COVID-19. Method: immunoSEQ multiplex PCR; TCRdb's copy keeps in-frame clones and lacks some. The sample has approximately 230,000 clones, more than 80% seen once. The specimen sequenced was peripheral blood. The receptors here all came from a man aged 30-40 years who had recovered from COVID-19.

For the CDR3, the DNA is TGCGCCAGCAGCCAAGGTGGGCTTTATGGCTACACCTTC. Translating it yields CASSQGGLYGYTF. This rearrangement joins TRBV4-3 to TRBJ1-2; no clear D gene. This CDR3 is 13 amino acids long. Germline V gene sequence: CDR1 LGHNA, CDR2 YSLEER. Trimming removed 1 base from V and 5 bases from J, with 8 bases in between.

The chain joins TRBV20-1 to TRBJ1-5; D ambiguous. The CDR3 length is 10 residues. Germline CDR1 reads DFQATT; CDR2 reads SNEGSKA (reference sequence). V lost 6 bases to trimming and J lost 5 bases, with 5 bases between them. DNA for the CDR3: TGCAGTGCGGCCCATCAGCCCCAGCATTTT. Translated: CSAAHQPQHF.

J is TRBJ2-1 and V is TRBV5-1; D gene uncertain. The V end lost 1 base, the J end lost 10 bases, and 6 bases lay between the germline ends. The CDR3 covers 11 residues. Per the germline V gene, CDR1 is SGHRS and CDR2 is YFSETQ. The CDR3 nucleotides read TGCGCCAGCAGCTTGAGCGTAGAGCAGTTCTTC. Protein: CASSLSVEQFF.

This chain joins TRBV2 and TRBJ2-3, with 7 bases matching TRBD2. Trimming cost V 6 bases and J 0 bases; bases outside gene matches: 6. CDR3 length equals 15 residues. CDR1 and CDR2 from the germline V gene are SNHLY and FYNNEI. The CDR3 DNA sequence: TGTGCCAGCAGGGGAGGGAGATCTAGCACAGATACGCAGTATTTT. Protein sequence: CASRGGRSSTDTQYF. Using reference TRBV2 and TRBJ2-3 for the parts outside the CDR3, the full variable domain is EPEVTQTPSHQVTQMGQEVILRCVPISNHLYFYWYRQILGQKVEFLVSFYNNEISEKSEIFDDQFSVERPDGSNFTLKIRSTKLEDSAMYFCASRGGRSSTDTQYFGPGTRLTVL.

The chain has TRBV9 and TRBJ1-1; D is possibly TRBD1 (5 bases). CDR3 length: 16 residues. Trimming cost V 4 bases and J 0 bases, with 16 bases left between them. Germline CDR1 SGDLS, CDR2 YYNGEE. In nucleotides, the CDR3 is TGTGCCAGCAGCCCTCGTGGGGGGTGGATGAACACTGAAGCTTTCTTT. Encoded protein: CASSPRGGWMNTEAFF.

The CDR3 nucleotides read TGTGCCAGCAGTCTATGGACAGTGAGAGACACTGAAGCTTTCTTT. Protein: CASSLWTVRDTEAFF. The J gene is TRBJ1-1, the V gene TRBV6-5; maybe TRBD1 (6 bases). Germline lookup yields CDR1 MNHEY and CDR2 SVGAGI. CDR3 length: 15 residues. Trimming took off 5 bases at V and 3 bases at J, with 16 bases between the two ends.

J is TRBJ1-2 and V is TRBV11-2, with 7 bases that match TRBD1. The CDR3 runs to 16 residues. Germline V CDR1 and CDR2: SGHAT, FQNNGV. V lost 4 bases and J lost 2; bases outside the gene matches: 10. As DNA, the CDR3 is TGTGCCAGCAGCTCCGTTTTGGACAGGTCGAACTATGGCTACACCTTC. This encodes CASSSVLDRSNYGYTF.

The gene calls are TRBV12-5 and TRBJ1-5; the D gene is possibly TRBD1 (6 bases). Trimming took 3 bases from V and 5 from J, leaving 11 bases between them. Germline values: CDR1 LGHNT, CDR2 FRNRAP. This CDR3 has 14 amino acids. For the CDR3, the DNA is TGTGCTAGTGGTTTCCAACAGGGCTATCAGCCCCAGCATTTT. Translating gives CASGFQQGYQPQHF.

The CDR3 sequence is CASSSQANVLTF. CDR3 DNA: TGTGCCAGCTCATCCCAGGCCAACGTCCTGACTTTC. V usage is TRBV18 and J usage is TRBJ2-6; no firm D call. The CDR3 spans 12 residues. Germline values: CDR1 KGHSH, CDR2 LQKENI. Trimming took off 5 bases at V and 6 bases at J, with 5 bases between the two ends.

The chain links TRBV18 to TRBJ2-7, with 9 bases aligning to TRBD1. The junction had 6 bases not matched to a gene; V was cut back by 2 bases and J by 4 bases. The CDR3 length is 15 residues. Germline values: CDR1 KGHSH, CDR2 LQKENI. The CDR3 region is CASSPDRGSSYEQYF. The CDR3 bases are TGTGCCAGCTCACCAGACAGGGGGAGCTCATACGAGCAGTACTTC.

This clone was seen a handful of times. The chain uses TRBV7-9 and TRBJ2-2; 15 positions match TRBD2. With V trimmed by 7 bases and J by 6 bases, 12 bases remained unmatched. The V gene's germline CDR1 is SEHNR and CDR2 FQNEAQ (reference sequence). The CDR3 has 18 amino acids. The CDR3, as DNA: TGTGCCAGCACCAGGACTAGCGGGGGGGCCGTATACCCCGGGGAGCTGTTTTTT. Amino acids: CASTRTSGGAVYPGELFF.

The CDR3 nucleotides read TGTGCCAGCAGCCTCTTCCCTTCGTATAATGAAAAACTGTTTTTT. This codes for CASSLFPSYNEKLFF. The chain is built from TRBV7-2 and TRBJ1-4; the D is unclear. CDR3 length equals 15 residues. V lost 5 bases and J lost 4, with 14 bases in between. CDR1 and CDR2 (germline): SGHTA, FQGNSA.

DNA of the CDR3: TGTGCCAGCAGTTTAGCGGACAGGGTCAATTCACCCCTCCACTTT. This sequence encodes CASSLADRVNSPLHF. The V gene is TRBV27, the J gene TRBJ1-6, with TRBD1 matching 8 bases. Germline CDR1 and CDR2: MNHEY and SMNVEV (reference sequence). This CDR3 has 15 residues. The V gene end was trimmed by 2 bases and the J gene end by 7 bases; junction bases not matched to a gene: 4.

J is TRBJ2-7 and V is TRBV7-6, with 7 positions matching TRBD1. This CDR3 has 15 residues. CDR1 and CDR2 (germline): SGHVS, FNYEAQ. Losses at the gene ends were 5 bases for V and 2 bases for J; bases not matched to a gene: 9. The CDR3 sequence is CASSRMMGQTYEQYF. CDR3 nucleotide sequence: TGTGCCAGCAGCCGTATGATGGGACAGACCTACGAGCAGTACTTC.

Written as DNA, the CDR3 is TGTGCCAGCAGTGGTGGGGCTACCTACAATGAGCAGTTCTTC. Protein: CASSGGATYNEQFF. V usage is TRBV2 and J usage is TRBJ2-1; D might be TRBD1 (5 bases). V dropped 4 bases and J dropped 2 bases, with 9 bases sitting between them. CDR1 is SNHLY, CDR2 FYNNEI, per germline. This CDR3 spans 14 amino acids.

This clone was counted once. The chain's CDR3 is CASRTGTRTEAFF. For the CDR3, the DNA is TGTGCCAGCAGGACGGGGACACGCACTGAAGCTTTCTTT. This chain connects TRBV13 to TRBJ1-1; D is perhaps TRBD1 (6 bases). The V gene lost 6 bases and the J gene lost 4 bases, with 12 bases spanning the gap. CDR3 length: 13 amino acids. Per germline, CDR1 PRHDT and CDR2 FYEKMQ (reference sequence).

About this clone itself: Other DNA sequences in the same sample also yield this CDR3. This rearrangement joins TRBV4-2 to TRBJ2-5; the D gene is possibly TRBD1 (6 bases). This CDR3 spans 15 amino acids. Trimming took 4 bases from V and 2 from J, leaving 14 bases between them. The germline V gene encodes CDR1 LGHNA and CDR2 YNFKEQ. CDR3 sequence reads: CASSRQTGTQETQYF. The CDR3 coding sequence is TGTGCCAGCAGCCGACAAACCGGGACACAAGAGACCCAGTACTTC.

V is TRBV2 and J is TRBJ1-2; no firm D call. This CDR3 region has 14 residues. The germline V and J ends were trimmed by 7 bases and 4 bases, with 16 bases remaining between them. The germline gives CDR1 SNHLY, CDR2 FYNNEI. CDR3 protein: CASKGSREGYGYTF. CDR3 nucleotides: TGTGCCAGCAAAGGGTCCCGGGAGGGCTATGGCTACACCTTC.

V gene TRBV5-1 combines with J gene TRBJ2-1, with 9 positions matching TRBD2. CDR3 size: 15 residues. CDR1 is SGHRS and CDR2 is YFSETQ in the germline V gene. J was trimmed by 5 bases and V by 1 base; bases with no gene match: 4. The CDR3 here is CASSLYQRGDNEQFF. CDR3 DNA: TGCGCCAGCAGCTTGTACCAGCGGGGGGACAATGAGCAGTTCTTC.

V is TRBV6-1 and J is TRBJ1-2; D is possibly TRBD1 (5 bases). The CDR3 is 15 residues long. Trimming stripped 3 bases from V and 4 bases from J, with 15 bases between. Per germline, CDR1 MNHNS and CDR2 SASEGT. CDR3 nucleotide sequence: TGTGCCAGCAGTGACAGCCTTCTGGGGCTCTATGGCTACACCTTC. Amino acids: CASSDSLLGLYGYTF.

This chain connects TRBV30 to TRBJ1-5, with D unclear. This CDR3 is built from 16 residues. Germline CDR1 and CDR2: GTSNPN and SVGIG (reference sequence). V lost 2 bases to trimming and J lost 2 bases, with 16 bases between them. CDR3 sequence (DNA): TGTGCCTGGAGTCCAGACACCCCTTCGGGCAATCAGCCCCAGCATTTT. Translated, it gives CAWSPDTPSGNQPQHF.

This clone was recorded many times. The chain uses TRBV9 and TRBJ1-2; D unresolved. Per the germline V gene, CDR1 is SGDLS and CDR2 is YYNGEE. The CDR3 sequence is 13 residues long. Trimming pared 0 bases from V and 4 bases from J, leaving 7 bases between. CDR3 region: CASSVAYSYGYTF. The CDR3 nucleotides are TGTGCCAGCAGCGTAGCTTACAGCTATGGCTACACCTTC. Looking up the rest from reference TRBV9 and TRBJ1-2 gives the full variable domain: DSGVTQTPKHLITATGQRVTLRCSPRSGDLSVYWYQQSLDQGLQFLIQYYNGEERAKGNILERFSAQQFPDLHSELNLSSLELGDSALYFCASSVAYSYGYTFGSGTRLTVV.

V is TRBV25-1 and J is TRBJ1-1; the D is unclear. CDR3 size: 15 residues. The germline gives CDR1 MGHDK, CDR2 SYGVNS. Trimming left V 1 base short and J 1 base short, with 10 bases between. The CDR3 loop is CASSESVLPNTEAFF. The DNA of the CDR3 is TGTGCCAGCAGTGAATCTGTACTCCCGAACACTGAAGCTTTCTTT.

This chain joins TRBV28 and TRBJ1-1, with 10 bases identical to TRBD1. CDR3 size: 16 residues. Germline V gene data show CDR1 as MDHEN and CDR2 as SYDVKM. V trimming: 4 bases; J trimming: 3 bases; junction bases outside the gene matches: 8. The CDR3 loop reads CASSSPLGTGDTEAFF. The DNA for the CDR3 is TGTGCCAGCAGTTCCCCCCTCGGGACAGGGGACACTGAAGCTTTCTTT.

The J gene is TRBJ1-2, the V gene TRBV6-4; D is ambiguous. This CDR3 is 13 amino acids long. Trimming took 3 bases from V and 8 from J, leaving 13 bases between them. The germline gives CDR1 MRHNA, CDR2 SNTAGT. CDR3 in DNA: TGTGCCAGCAGTGAAGACTGGTTCAGAGGCTACACCTTC. Translation gives CASSEDWFRGYTF.

The gene calls are TRBV11-3 and TRBJ2-7, with D maybe TRBD1 (5 bases). The V and J ends lost 1 base and 0 bases respectively, with 10 bases between them. The CDR3 spans 15 residues. Germline V gene data show CDR1 as SGHNT and CDR2 as YENEEA. The CDR3 bases are TGTGCCAGCAGCTTAGGGACAACCAGCTCCTACGAGCAGTACTTC. Protein: CASSLGTTSSYEQYF.

This chain uses TRBV21-1 with TRBJ1-6. TRBV21-1 has pseudogene status. The CDR3 is 13 amino acids. The CDR3 DNA reads as TGTGCCAGCAGCTCCAGCGGGAGACCTGCTATCCACTTT. Translation: CASSSSGRPAIHF.

The chain uses TRBV6-5 and TRBJ2-7; D possibly corresponds to TRBD1 (6 bases). Germline assignment: CDR1 MNHEY and CDR2 SVGAGI. The V and J ends lost 0 bases and 4 bases respectively, with 13 bases between them. The CDR3 is 15 amino acids. CDR3: CASSYSIQGGYEQYF. The DNA of the CDR3 is TGTGCCAGCAGTTACTCGATACAGGGTGGTTACGAGCAGTACTTC.

This clone occurred many times. The chain links TRBV24-1 to TRBJ1-2; a weak D match, TRBD1 (5 bases). Germline CDR1 and CDR2: KGHDR and SFDVKD. This CDR3 has 13 amino acids. The V end was cut by 5 bases, the J end by 4 bases, with 10 bases between. Here the CDR3 reads CATSVGDFYGYTF. Here the CDR3 DNA reads TGTGCCACCAGTGTTGGGGACTTCTATGGCTACACCTTC.

This clone was recorded a few times. This chain joins TRBV19 and TRBJ1-2, with D perhaps TRBD1 (5 bases). V lost 7 bases and J lost 4, with 22 bases in between. Germline-derived CDR1 and CDR2 are LNHDA and SQIVND (reference sequence). CDR3 length equals 16 residues. The CDR3 region is CASMAGGSGVAYGYTF. CDR3 bases: TGTGCCAGTATGGCGGGGGGGAGTGGGGTAGCCTATGGCTACACCTTC.

The chain is built from TRBV14 and TRBJ1-4, with a possible D match to TRBD1 (5 bases). This CDR3 spans 18 amino acids. The V gene's germline CDR1 is SGHDN and CDR2 FVKESK. V lost 1 base and J 2 bases, leaving 17 bases between the germline ends. The CDR3 DNA reads TGTGCCAGCAGCCAAGGGAAGGTCCGCGGGGGTACTAATGAAAAACTGTTTTTT. Translated, it gives CASSQGKVRGGTNEKLFF.

V usage is TRBV4-2 and J usage is TRBJ2-2; 10 bases agree with TRBD2. Germline CDR1 LGHNA, CDR2 YNFKEQ. Unmatched junction bases numbered 3, after V lost 0 bases and J lost 2 bases. This CDR3 is 17 amino acids long. The CDR3 reads CASSQESGGVNTGELFF. DNA of the CDR3: TGTGCCAGCAGCCAAGAGAGCGGGGGGGTTAACACCGGGGAGCTGTTTTTT.